The sequence of this T cell receptor (beta chain) was determined in a study of neurological immune-mediated disorders. Overall study results and limits: Across subjects, no CDR3 amino acid sequence appeared in expanded clones of more than one subject, a finding that suggested private repertoires in all groups.

The unsorted libraries were produced from 2 million PBMCs held at -80 C. This clonotype was seen ten or more times. The antigen is not known. The cDNA came from 5'RACE with 10-nucleotide random UMIs. Over 190 million TCR-beta sequences, together covering 15-18 subjects, were produced by every individual sequencing run that was carried out. TCRdb redid the calling of the 5' RACE reads with MiXCR, one entry per CDR3 protein. The sample has about 62,000 distinct CDR3 sequences, roughly 3.5% seen once. The source is a woman aged 45-60 years with multiple sclerosis. Material for sequencing was PBMCs.

Here the CDR3 reads CSARELAGDTGELFF. CDR3 nucleotide sequence: TGCAGTGCTAGAGAACTAGCGGGAGACACCGGGGAGCTGTTTTTT. V usage is TRBV20-1 and J usage is TRBJ2-2; 11 bases are shared with TRBD2. Trimming at V came to 0 bases and at J to 3 bases, leaving 0 bases not matched to a gene. The CDR3 consists of 15 residues. Germline V gene sequence: CDR1 DFQATT, CDR2 SNEGSKA (reference sequence).